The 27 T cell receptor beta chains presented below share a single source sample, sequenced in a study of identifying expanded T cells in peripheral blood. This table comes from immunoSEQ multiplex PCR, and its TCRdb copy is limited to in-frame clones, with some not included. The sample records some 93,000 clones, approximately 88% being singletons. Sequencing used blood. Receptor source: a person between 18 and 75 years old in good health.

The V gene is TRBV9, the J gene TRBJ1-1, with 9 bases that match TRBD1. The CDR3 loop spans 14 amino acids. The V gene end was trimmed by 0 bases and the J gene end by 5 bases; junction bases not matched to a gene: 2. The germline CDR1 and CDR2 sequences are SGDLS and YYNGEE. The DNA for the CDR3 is TGTGCCAGCAGCGTAGGGACAGGGGTTACTGAAGCTTTCTTT. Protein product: CASSVGTGVTEAFF.

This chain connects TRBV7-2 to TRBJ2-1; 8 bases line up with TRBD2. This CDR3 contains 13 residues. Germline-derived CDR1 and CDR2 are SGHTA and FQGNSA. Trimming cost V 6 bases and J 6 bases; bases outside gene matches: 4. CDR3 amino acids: CASRGLALNEQFF. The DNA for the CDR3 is TGTGCCAGCAGAGGACTAGCTCTCAATGAGCAGTTCTTC.

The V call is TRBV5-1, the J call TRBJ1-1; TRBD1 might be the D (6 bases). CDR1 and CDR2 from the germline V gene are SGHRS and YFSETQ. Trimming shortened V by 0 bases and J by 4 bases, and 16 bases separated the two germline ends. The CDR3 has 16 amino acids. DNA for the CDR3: TGCGCCAGCAGCTTGGCCCTAGGGGGGAGTGGCACTGAAGCTTTCTTT. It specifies CASSLALGGSGTEAFF.

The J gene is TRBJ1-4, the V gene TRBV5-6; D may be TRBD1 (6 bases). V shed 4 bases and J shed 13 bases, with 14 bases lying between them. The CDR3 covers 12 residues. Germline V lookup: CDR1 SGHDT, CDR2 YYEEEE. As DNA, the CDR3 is TGTGCCAGCAGCCTCCTTACAGGGAGACTGTTTTTT. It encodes CASSLLTGRLFF.

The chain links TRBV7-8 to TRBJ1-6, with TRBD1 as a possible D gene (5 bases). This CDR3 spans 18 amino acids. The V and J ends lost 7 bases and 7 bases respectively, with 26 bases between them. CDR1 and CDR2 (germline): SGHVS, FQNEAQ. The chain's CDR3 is CASTKAGRELLRNSPLHF. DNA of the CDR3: TGTGCCAGCACCAAAGCGGGCAGGGAACTTCTTAGGAATTCACCCCTCCACTTT.

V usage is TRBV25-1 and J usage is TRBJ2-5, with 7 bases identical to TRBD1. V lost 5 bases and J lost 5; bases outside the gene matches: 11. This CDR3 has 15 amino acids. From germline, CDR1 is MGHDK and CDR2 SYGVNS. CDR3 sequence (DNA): TGTGCCAGCAGTCTAACAGGGGTAGGACTTGAGACCCAGTACTTC. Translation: CASSLTGVGLETQYF.

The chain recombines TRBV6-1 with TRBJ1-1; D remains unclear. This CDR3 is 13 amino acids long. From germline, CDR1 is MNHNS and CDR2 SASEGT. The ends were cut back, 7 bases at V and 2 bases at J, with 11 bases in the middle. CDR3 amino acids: CASTRIGNTEAFF. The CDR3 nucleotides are TGTGCCAGCACGAGGATTGGAAACACTGAAGCTTTCTTT.

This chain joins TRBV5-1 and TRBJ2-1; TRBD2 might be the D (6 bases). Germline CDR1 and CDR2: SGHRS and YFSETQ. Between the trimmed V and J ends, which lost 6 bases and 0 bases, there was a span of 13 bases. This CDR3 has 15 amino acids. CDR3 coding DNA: TGCGCCAGCATACAGGCGGGGAGCTCCTACAATGAGCAGTTCTTC. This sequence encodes CASIQAGSSYNEQFF.

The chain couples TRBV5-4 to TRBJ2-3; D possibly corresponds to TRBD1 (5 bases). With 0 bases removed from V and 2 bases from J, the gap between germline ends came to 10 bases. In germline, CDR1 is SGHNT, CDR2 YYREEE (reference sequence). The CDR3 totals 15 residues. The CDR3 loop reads CASSLAGIYTDTQYF. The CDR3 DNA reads TGTGCCAGCAGCTTGGCAGGGATCTACACAGATACGCAGTATTTT.

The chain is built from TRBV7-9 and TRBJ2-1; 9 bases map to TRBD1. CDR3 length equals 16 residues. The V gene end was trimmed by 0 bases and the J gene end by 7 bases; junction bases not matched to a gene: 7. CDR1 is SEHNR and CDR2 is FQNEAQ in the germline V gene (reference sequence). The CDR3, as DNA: TGTGCCAGCAGCTTAGCAACAGGGGGCGCTGGTAATGAGCAGTTCTTC. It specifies CASSLATGGAGNEQFF.

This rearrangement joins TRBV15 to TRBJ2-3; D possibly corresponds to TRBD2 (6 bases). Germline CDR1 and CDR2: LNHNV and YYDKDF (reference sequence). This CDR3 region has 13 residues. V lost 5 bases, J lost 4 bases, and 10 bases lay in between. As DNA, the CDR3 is TGTGCCACCAGCGTACGGGAGTCAGATACGCAGTATTTT. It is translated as CATSVRESDTQYF.

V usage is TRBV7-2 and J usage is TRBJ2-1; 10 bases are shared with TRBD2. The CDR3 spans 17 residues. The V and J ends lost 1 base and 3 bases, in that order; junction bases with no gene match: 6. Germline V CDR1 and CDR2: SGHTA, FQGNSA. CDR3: CASSLGPASGSYNEQFF. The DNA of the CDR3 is TGTGCCAGCAGCTTAGGCCCGGCTAGCGGGAGCTACAATGAGCAGTTCTTC.

The DNA for the CDR3 is TGTGCCACCAGCAGGGAAATTGACAGGGAACCCAACACCGGGGAGCTGTTTTTT. Its protein is CATSREIDREPNTGELFF. The chain has TRBV15 and TRBJ2-2; 7 nucleotides align to TRBD1. V dropped 3 bases and J dropped 2; count of bases not matched to a gene: 12. This CDR3 is 18 amino acids long. In germline, CDR1 is LNHNV, CDR2 YYDKDF (reference sequence).

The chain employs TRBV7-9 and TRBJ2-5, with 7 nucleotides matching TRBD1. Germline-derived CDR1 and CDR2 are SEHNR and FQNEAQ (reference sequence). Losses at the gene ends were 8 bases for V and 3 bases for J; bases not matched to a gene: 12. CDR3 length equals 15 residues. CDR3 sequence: CASARLGDREETQYF. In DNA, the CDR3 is TGTGCCAGCGCCAGATTAGGGGACAGAGAAGAGACCCAGTACTTC.

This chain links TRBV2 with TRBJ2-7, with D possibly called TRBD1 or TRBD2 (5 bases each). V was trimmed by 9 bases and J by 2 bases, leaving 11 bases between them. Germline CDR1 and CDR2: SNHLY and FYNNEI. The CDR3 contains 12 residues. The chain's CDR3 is CASRDLPYEQYF. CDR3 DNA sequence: TGTGCCAGTAGGGACCTACCCTACGAGCAGTACTTC.

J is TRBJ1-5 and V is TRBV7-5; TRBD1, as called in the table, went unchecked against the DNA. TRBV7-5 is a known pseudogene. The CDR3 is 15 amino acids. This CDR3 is CVRREMTGGCQPQHF. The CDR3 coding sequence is TGTGTCAGAAGGGAAATGACAGGGGGCTGTCAGCCCCAGCATTTT.

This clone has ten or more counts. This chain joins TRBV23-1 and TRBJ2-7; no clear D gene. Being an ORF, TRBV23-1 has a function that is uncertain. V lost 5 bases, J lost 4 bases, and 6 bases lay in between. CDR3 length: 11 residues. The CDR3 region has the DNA TGCGCCAGCAGTAGTTCTTACGAGCAGTACTTC. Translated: CASSSSYEQYF.

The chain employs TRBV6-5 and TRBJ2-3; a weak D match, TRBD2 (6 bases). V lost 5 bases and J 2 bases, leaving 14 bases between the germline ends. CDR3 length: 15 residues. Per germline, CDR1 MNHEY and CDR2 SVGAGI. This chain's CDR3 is CASSPLEGLTDTQYF. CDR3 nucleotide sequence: TGTGCCAGCAGTCCCCTTGAGGGACTCACAGATACGCAGTATTTT.

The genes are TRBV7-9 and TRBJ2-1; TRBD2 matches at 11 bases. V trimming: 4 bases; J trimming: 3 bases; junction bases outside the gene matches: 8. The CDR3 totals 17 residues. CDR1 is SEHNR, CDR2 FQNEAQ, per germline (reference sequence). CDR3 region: CASSSPLAGGLYNEQFF. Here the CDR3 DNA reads TGTGCCAGCAGCTCACCTCTAGCGGGGGGACTCTACAATGAGCAGTTCTTC.

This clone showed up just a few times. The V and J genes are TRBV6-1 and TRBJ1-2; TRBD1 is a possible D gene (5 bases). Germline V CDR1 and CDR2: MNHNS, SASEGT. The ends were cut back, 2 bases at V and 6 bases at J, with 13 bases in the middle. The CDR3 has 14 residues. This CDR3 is CASSEREGIDGYTF. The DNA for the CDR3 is TGTGCCAGCAGTGAACGGGAGGGGATAGATGGCTACACCTTC.

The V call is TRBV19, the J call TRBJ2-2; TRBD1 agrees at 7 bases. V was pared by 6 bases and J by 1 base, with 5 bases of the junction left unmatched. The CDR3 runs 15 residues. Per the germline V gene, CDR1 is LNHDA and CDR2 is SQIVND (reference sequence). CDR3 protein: CASRTGALNTGELFF. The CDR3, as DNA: TGTGCCAGTAGAACAGGGGCGCTGAACACCGGGGAGCTGTTTTTT. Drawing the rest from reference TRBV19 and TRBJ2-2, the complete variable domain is DGGITQSPKYLFRKEGQNVTLSCEQNLNHDAMYWYRQDPGQGLRLIYYSQIVNDFQKGDIAEGYSVSREKKESFPLTVTSAQKNPTAFYLCASRTGALNTGELFFGEGSRLTVL.

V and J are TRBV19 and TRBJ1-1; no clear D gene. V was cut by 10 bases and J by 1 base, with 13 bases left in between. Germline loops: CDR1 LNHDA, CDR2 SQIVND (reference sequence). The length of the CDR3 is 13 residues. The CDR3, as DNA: TGTGCCACGCGTGACCTCTCGAACACTGAAGCTTTCTTT. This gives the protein CATRDLSNTEAFF.

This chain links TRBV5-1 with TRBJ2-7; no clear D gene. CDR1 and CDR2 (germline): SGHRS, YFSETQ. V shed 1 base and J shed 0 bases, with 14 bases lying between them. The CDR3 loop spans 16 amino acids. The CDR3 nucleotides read TGCGCCAGCAGCTTGTTAATGGGTCGTGTCTCCTACGAGCAGTACTTC. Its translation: CASSLLMGRVSYEQYF.

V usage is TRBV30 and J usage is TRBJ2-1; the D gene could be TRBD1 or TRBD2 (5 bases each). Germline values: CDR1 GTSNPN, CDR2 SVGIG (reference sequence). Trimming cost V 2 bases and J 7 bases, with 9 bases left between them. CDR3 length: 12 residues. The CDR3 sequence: CAWSPWGNEQFF. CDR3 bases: TGTGCCTGGAGTCCATGGGGGAATGAGCAGTTCTTC.

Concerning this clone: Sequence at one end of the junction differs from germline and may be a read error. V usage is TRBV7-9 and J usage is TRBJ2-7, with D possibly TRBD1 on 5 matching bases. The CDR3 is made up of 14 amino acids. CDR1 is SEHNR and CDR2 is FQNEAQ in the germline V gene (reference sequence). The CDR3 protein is CASSQSDRSYEQYF. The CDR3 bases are TGCGCCAGCAGCCAATCAGACAGATCCTACGAGCAGTACTTC. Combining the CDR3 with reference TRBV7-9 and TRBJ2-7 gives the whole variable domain DTGVSQNPRHKITKRGQNVTFRCDPISEHNRLYWYRQTLGQGPEFLTYFQNEAQLEKSRLLSDRFSAERPKGSFSTLEIQRTEQGDSAMYLCASSQSDRSYEQYFGPGTRLTVT.

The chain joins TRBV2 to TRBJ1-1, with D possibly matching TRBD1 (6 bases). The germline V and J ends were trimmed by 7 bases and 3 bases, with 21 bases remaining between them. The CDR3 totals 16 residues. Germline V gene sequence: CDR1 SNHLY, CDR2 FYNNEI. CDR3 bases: TGTGCCAGCACCGAGGAGAGGGGAAGGGGGGACACTGAAGCTTTCTTT. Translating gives CASTEERGRGDTEAFF. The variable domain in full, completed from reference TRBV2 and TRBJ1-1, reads EPEVTQTPSHQVTQMGQEVILRCVPISNHLYFYWYRQILGQKVEFLVSFYNNEISEKSEIFDDQFSVERPDGSNFTLKIRSTKLEDSAMYFCASTEERGRGDTEAFFGQGTRLTVV.

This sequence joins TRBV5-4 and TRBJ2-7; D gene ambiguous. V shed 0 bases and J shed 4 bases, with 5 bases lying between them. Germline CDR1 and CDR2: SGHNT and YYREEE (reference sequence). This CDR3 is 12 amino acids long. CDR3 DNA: TGTGCCAGCAGCTTGGGACAATACGAGCAGTACTTC. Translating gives CASSLGQYEQYF. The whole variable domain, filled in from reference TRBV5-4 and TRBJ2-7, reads ETGVTQSPTHLIKTRGQQVTLRCSSQSGHNTVSWYQQALGQGPQFIFQYYREEENGRGNFPPRFSGLQFPNYSSELNVNALELDDSALYLCASSLGQYEQYFGPGTRLTVT.